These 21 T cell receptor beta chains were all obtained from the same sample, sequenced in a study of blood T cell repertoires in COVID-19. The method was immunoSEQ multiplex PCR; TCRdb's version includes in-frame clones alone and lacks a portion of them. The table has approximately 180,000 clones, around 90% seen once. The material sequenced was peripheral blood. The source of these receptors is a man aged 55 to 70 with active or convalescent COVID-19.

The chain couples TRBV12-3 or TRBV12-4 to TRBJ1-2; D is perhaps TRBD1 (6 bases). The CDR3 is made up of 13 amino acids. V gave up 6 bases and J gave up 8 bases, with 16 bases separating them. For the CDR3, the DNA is TGTGCCAGCAGCCCAGGGGCCTTCTGGGGCTACACCTTC. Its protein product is CASSPGAFWGYTF.

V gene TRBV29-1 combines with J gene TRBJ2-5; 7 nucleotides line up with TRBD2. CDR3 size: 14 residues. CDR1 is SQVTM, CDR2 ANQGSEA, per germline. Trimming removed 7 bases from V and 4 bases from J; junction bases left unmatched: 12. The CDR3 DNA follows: TGCAGCGACTGGGGGGGACTTAGGGGAGAGACCCAGTACTTC. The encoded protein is CSDWGGLRGETQYF.

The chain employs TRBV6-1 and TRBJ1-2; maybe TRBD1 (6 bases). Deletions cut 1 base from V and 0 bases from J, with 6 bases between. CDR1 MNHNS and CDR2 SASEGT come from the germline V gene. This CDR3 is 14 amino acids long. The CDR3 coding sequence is TGTGCCAGCAGTGAAGGGACAGCTAACTATGGCTACACCTTC. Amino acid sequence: CASSEGTANYGYTF.

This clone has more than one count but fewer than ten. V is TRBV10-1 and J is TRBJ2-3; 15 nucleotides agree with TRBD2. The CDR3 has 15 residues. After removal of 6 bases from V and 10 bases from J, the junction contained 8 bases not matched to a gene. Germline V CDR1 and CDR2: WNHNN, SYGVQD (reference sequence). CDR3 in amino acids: CASSRTSGGAGAQYF. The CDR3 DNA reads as TGCGCCAGCAGCAGGACTAGCGGGGGGGCCGGGGCGCAGTATTTT.

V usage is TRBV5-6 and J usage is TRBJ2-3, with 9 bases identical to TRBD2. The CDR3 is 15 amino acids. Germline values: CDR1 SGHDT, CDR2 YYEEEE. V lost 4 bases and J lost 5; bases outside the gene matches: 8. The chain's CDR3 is CASSQPSGEGDTQYF. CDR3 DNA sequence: TGTGCCAGCAGCCAGCCTAGCGGGGAGGGAGATACGCAGTATTTT.

In DNA form, the CDR3 reads TGCGCCAGCAGCTTGGAAAGCGTGAACCAACTGTTTTTT. This encodes CASSLESVNQLFF. V usage is TRBV5-1 and J usage is TRBJ1-4; unclear D gene. Germline V gene data show CDR1 as SGHRS and CDR2 as YFSETQ. This CDR3 has 13 residues. Trimming stripped 0 bases from V and 12 bases from J, with 12 bases between.

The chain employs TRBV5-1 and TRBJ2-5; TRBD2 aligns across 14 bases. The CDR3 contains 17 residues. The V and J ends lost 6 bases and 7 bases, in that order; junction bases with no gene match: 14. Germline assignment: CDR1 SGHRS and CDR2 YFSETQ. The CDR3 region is CASTGGLAGAVRRTQYF. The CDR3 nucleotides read TGCGCCAGCACCGGGGGACTAGCGGGGGCGGTTAGGAGGACCCAGTACTTC.

CDR3 loop: CAISESTGIANTEAFF. The CDR3 nucleotides are TGTGCCATCAGTGAGTCGACAGGGATTGCGAACACTGAAGCTTTCTTT. This rearrangement joins TRBV10-3 to TRBJ1-1; 7 bases match TRBD1. CDR1 is ENHRY and CDR2 is SYGVKD in the germline V gene. After removal of 0 bases from V and 1 base from J, the junction contained 5 bases not matched to a gene. The CDR3 runs to 16 residues.

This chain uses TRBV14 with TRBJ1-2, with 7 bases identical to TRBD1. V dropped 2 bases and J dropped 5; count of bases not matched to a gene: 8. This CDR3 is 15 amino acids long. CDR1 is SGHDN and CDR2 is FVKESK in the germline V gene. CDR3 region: CASSQPGQVDYGYTF. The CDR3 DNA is TGTGCCAGCAGCCAACCCGGACAGGTTGATTATGGCTACACCTTC.

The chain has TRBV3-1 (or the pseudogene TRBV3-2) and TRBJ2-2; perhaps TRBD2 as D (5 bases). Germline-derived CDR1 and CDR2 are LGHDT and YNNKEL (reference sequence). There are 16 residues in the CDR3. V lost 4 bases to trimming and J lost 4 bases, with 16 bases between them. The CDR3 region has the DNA TGTGCCAGCAGCCTGTCGCCGGGGTTCCCCACCGGGGAGCTGTTTTTT. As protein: CASSLSPGFPTGELFF.

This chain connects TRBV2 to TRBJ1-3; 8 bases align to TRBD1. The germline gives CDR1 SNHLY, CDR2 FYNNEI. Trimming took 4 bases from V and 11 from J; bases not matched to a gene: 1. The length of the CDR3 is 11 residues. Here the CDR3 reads CASSVQGAIYF. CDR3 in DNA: TGTGCCAGCAGTGTACAGGGGGCCATATATTTT.

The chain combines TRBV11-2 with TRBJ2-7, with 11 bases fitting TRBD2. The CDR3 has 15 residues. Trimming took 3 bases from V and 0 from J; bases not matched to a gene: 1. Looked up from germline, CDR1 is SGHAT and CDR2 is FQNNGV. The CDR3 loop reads CASSFTSGGSYEQYF. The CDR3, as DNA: TGTGCCAGCAGCTTTACTAGCGGGGGCTCCTACGAGCAGTACTTC.

CDR3 sequence (DNA): TGTGCCAGCAGTGTGGGGCTAGCGGCTTATTCCTACAATGAGCAGTTCTTC. As protein: CASSVGLAAYSYNEQFF. The chain couples TRBV6-1 to TRBJ2-1; 7 nucleotides line up with TRBD2. CDR1 and CDR2 (germline): MNHNS, SASEGT. The CDR3 is 17 residues long. V lost 4 bases and J lost 1; bases outside the gene matches: 10.

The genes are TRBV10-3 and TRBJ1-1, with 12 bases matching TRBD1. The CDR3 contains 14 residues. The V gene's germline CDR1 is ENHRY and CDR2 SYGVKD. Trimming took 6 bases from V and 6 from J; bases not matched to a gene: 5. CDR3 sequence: CAIRGTGGVAEAFF. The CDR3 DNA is TGTGCCATCAGGGGGACAGGGGGCGTTGCTGAAGCTTTCTTT.

The CDR3 DNA is TGTGCCAGCGGACTTACAGGGACCTCTGAAGCTTTCTTT. Amino acids: CASGLTGTSEAFF. V and J are TRBV9 and TRBJ1-1, with a weak D call TRBD1 (6 bases). The CDR3 runs to 13 residues. The germline gives CDR1 SGDLS, CDR2 YYNGEE. Trimming left V 7 bases short and J 6 bases short, with 16 bases between.

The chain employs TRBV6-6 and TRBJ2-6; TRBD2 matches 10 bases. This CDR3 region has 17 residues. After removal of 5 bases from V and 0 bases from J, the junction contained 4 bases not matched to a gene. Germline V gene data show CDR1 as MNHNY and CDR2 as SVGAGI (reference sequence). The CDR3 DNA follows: TGTGCCAGCAGTCCGAGCGGGGGGGCCTCTGGGGCCAACGTCCTGACTTTC. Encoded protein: CASSPSGGASGANVLTF.

The CDR3 DNA sequence: TGTGCCAGCAGCCCATTCGGACAGGGAAGCTCTAACTATGGCTACACCTTC. Its translation is CASSPFGQGSSNYGYTF. The chain uses TRBV9 and TRBJ1-2, with TRBD1 matching over 8 bases. Germline-derived CDR1 and CDR2 are SGDLS and YYNGEE. With V trimmed by 4 bases and J by 0 bases, 11 bases remained unmatched. The CDR3 covers 17 residues.

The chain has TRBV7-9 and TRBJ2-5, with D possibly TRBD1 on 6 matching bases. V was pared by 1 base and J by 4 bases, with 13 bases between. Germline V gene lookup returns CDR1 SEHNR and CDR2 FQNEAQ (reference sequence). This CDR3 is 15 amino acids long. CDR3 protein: CASSLVRRGGETQYF. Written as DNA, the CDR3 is TGTGCCAGCAGCTTAGTACGCAGGGGCGGAGAGACCCAGTACTTC. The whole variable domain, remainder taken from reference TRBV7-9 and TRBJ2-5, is DTGVSQNPRHKITKRGQNVTFRCDPISEHNRLYWYRQTLGQGPEFLTYFQNEAQLEKSRLLSDRFSAERPKGSFSTLEIQRTEQGDSAMYLCASSLVRRGGETQYFGPGTRLLVL.

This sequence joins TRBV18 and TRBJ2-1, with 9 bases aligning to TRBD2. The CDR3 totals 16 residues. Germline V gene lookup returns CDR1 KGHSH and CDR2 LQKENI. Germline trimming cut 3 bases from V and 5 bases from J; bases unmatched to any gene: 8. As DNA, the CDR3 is TGTGCCAGCTCACCCACGTCCGGGACTAGCAACAATGAGCAGTTCTTC. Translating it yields CASSPTSGTSNNEQFF.

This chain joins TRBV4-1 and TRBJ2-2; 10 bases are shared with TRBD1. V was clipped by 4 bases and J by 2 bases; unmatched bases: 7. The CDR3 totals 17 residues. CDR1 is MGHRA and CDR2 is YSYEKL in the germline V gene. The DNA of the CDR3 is TGCGCCAGCAGCCCCAGAGGGACAGGGGCTAACACCGGGGAGCTGTTTTTT. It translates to CASSPRGTGANTGELFF.

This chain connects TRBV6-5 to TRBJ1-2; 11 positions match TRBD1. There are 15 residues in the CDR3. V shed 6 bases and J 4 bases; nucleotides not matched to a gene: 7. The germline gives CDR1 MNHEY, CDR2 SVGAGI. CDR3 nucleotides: TGTGCCAGCAGACCGGGACAGGGGGAAATCTATGGCTACACCTTC. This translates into CASRPGQGEIYGYTF.